Listed here are 28 T cell receptor beta chains from one sample, sequenced in a study of CD8 T cells in ankylosing spondylitis. TCRdb fed the 5' RACE reads into MiXCR, producing one record per CDR3 protein. The top ten clones hold 2.5% to 3% of a sample with fewer than 250,000 distinct CDR3 sequences, roughly a tenth of them seen once. Sequenced: blood, either unsorted or a sorted T cell fraction (not recorded which). Receptor source: a male donor with ankylosing spondylitis or in good health (not recorded which).

The J gene is TRBJ2-3, the V gene TRBV25-1, with D possibly matching TRBD2 (7 bases). The length of the CDR3 is 15 residues. From germline, CDR1 is MGHDK and CDR2 SYGVNS. V was cut by 2 bases and J by 4 bases, with 13 bases left in between. CDR3 sequence reads: CASSEVVGGPDTQYF. CDR3 DNA: TGTGCCAGCAGTGAAGTAGTGGGGGGGCCAGATACGCAGTATTTT.

This clonotype was seen only a few times. The chain carries TRBV21-1 and TRBJ2-7; the DNA was not compared with TRBD2, the D call given in the table. TRBV21-1 is listed as a pseudogene. The CDR3 contains 14 residues. The chain's CDR3 is CASSRRDLSYEQYF. The CDR3 nucleotides read TGTGCCAGCAGCCGGAGGGACCTCTCCTACGAGCAGTACTTC.

This clonotype was counted many times. This chain uses TRBV9 with TRBJ2-3; weak D call: TRBD1 (5 bases). This CDR3 has 12 amino acids. V dropped 7 bases and J dropped 3 bases, with 9 bases sitting between them. Per the germline V gene, CDR1 is SGDLS and CDR2 is YYNGEE. The CDR3 loop reads CASGQGTDTQYF. CDR3 DNA sequence: TGTGCCAGCGGGCAGGGAACAGATACGCAGTATTTT.

CDR3 bases: TGTGCCATCAGTGAGTCGCCGCTAGCGGGATTCACAGATACGCAGTATTTT. It translates to CAISESPLAGFTDTQYF. The rearrangement uses TRBV10-3 and TRBJ2-3, with 9 bases that match TRBD2. V lost 0 bases, J lost 2 bases, and 6 bases stayed unmatched. Germline values: CDR1 ENHRY, CDR2 SYGVKD. CDR3 size: 17 residues.

This clonotype was seen repeatedly, ten times or more. This chain uses TRBV21-1 with TRBJ2-5; no DNA check was done on the table's D call, TRBD1. TRBV21-1 is a listed pseudogene. The CDR3 is made up of 16 amino acids. The DNA for the CDR3 is TGTGCCAGCAGCAAAGGGGCGACAGGGGGCCGGGAGACCCAGTACTTC. It specifies CASSKGATGGRETQYF.

This clonotype was detected many times. The rearrangement uses TRBV12-3 or TRBV12-4 and TRBJ1-6; TRBD1 matches at 8 bases. The CDR3 is 13 amino acids. The trim removed 6 bases at V and 9 bases at J, leaving 4 bases unmatched. The CDR3 DNA follows: TGTGCCAGCAGACGGACAGGGAGTTCACCCCTCCACTTT. It encodes CASRRTGSSPLHF.

This clonotype was picked up a small number of times. This chain joins TRBV7-9 and TRBJ2-2, with 7 nucleotides matching TRBD2. Germline trimming cut 6 bases from V and 7 bases from J; bases unmatched to any gene: 11. The CDR3 is made up of 15 amino acids. Germline values: CDR1 SEHNR, CDR2 FQNEAQ (reference sequence). CDR3 protein: CASRRLAGRNGELFF. The CDR3 DNA follows: TGTGCCAGCAGACGACTAGCCGGGAGGAACGGGGAGCTGTTTTTT.

This clonotype was observed at least ten times. The gene calls are TRBV28 and TRBJ2-1, with D uncertain. This CDR3 region has 15 residues. Trimming pared 1 base from V and 6 bases from J, leaving 13 bases between. Germline V gene sequence: CDR1 MDHEN, CDR2 SYDVKM. CDR3 sequence (DNA): TGTGCCAGCAGTTTATCCCCTATTAGCACCAATGAGCAGTTCTTC. Translated, it gives CASSLSPISTNEQFF.

This clonotype was counted many times. The chain carries TRBV12-5 and TRBJ2-1, with TRBD1 matching 7 bases. The junction had 6 bases not matched to a gene; V was cut back by 6 bases and J by 7 bases. Looked up from germline, CDR1 is LGHNT and CDR2 is FRNRAP. CDR3 length: 13 amino acids. CDR3 nucleotides: TGTGCTAGTGGGGCATCGGGACAGAATGAGCAGTTCTTC. Protein sequence: CASGASGQNEQFF.

This clonotype has a count of ten or more. V usage is TRBV20-1 and J usage is TRBJ2-1, with TRBD1 identical over 9 bases. The CDR3 consists of 14 residues. Trimming removed 5 bases from V and 9 bases from J; junction bases left unmatched: 11. CDR1 is DFQATT, CDR2 SNEGSKA, per germline (reference sequence). In nucleotides, the CDR3 is TGCAGTGCTGCCGGGACAGGGATAAGGGGTGAGCAGTTCTTC. Translation: CSAAGTGIRGEQFF.

There are many counts of this clonotype. This sequence joins TRBV5-1 and TRBJ2-5; either TRBD1 or TRBD2 may supply D (6 bases each). With 3 bases removed from V and 1 base from J, the gap between germline ends came to 7 bases. This CDR3 is built from 13 residues. Germline V gene sequence: CDR1 SGHRS, CDR2 YFSETQ. CDR3 nucleotide sequence: TGCGCCAGCAGCTGGGGGGCCCAAGAGACCCAGTACTTC. Translating it yields CASSWGAQETQYF.

This clonotype was detected ten times or more. The J gene is TRBJ2-7, the V gene TRBV20-1; D unclear. Trimming removed 5 bases at V and 3 bases at J, with 20 bases between. The CDR3 length is 15 residues. Germline CDR1 reads DFQATT; CDR2 reads SNEGSKA (reference sequence). CDR3 region: CSAGVGVGPLYEQYF. In nucleotides, the CDR3 is TGCAGTGCTGGAGTGGGTGTCGGGCCTCTCTACGAGCAGTACTTC.

In this sample, this clonotype turned up many times. The rearrangement links TRBV4-2 to TRBJ2-1; 10 bases agree with TRBD2. Trimming at V came to 1 base and at J to 6 bases, leaving 3 bases not matched to a gene. This CDR3 has 15 amino acids. Germline V gene data show CDR1 as LGHNA and CDR2 as YNFKEQ. The CDR3 reads CASSQVSGGTNEQFF. The CDR3 nucleotides are TGTGCCAGCAGCCAAGTTAGCGGGGGGACCAATGAGCAGTTCTTC.

This clonotype was seen ten or more times. This chain uses TRBV29-1 with TRBJ2-1, with unresolved D. Germline V gene data show CDR1 as SQVTM and CDR2 as ANQGSEA. This CDR3 is built from 11 residues. V lost 6 bases to trimming and J lost 6 bases, with 9 bases between them. Here the CDR3 DNA reads TGCAGCGTCTCGACCCTCAATGAGCAGTTCTTC. Amino acids: CSVSTLNEQFF.

This clonotype was seen ten or more times. CDR3 in amino acids: CASSQEMGTREQYF. The CDR3 region has the DNA TGCGCCAGCAGCCAAGAGATGGGGACGAGAGAGCAGTACTTC. This chain links TRBV4-1 with TRBJ2-7; D tentatively fits TRBD1 or TRBD2 (5 bases each). Germline CDR1 reads MGHRA; CDR2 reads YSYEKL. V was cut by 0 bases and J by 7 bases, with 13 bases left in between. The CDR3 is 14 residues long.

The sample holds many counts of this clonotype. The J gene is TRBJ2-1, the V gene TRBV7-7; 15 bases match TRBD2. The CDR3 has 16 residues. Germline V gives CDR1 SSHAT, CDR2 FNYEAQ (reference sequence). With 1 base clipped from V and 8 bases from J, the junction kept 3 bases outside the gene matches. DNA for the CDR3: TGTGCCAGCAGCTTAGGGACTAGCGGGAGGGAGGATGAGCAGTTCTTC. This encodes CASSLGTSGREDEQFF.

The rearrangement joins TRBV27 to TRBJ2-1; D is ambiguous. The V gene lost 0 bases and the J gene lost 10 bases, with 19 bases spanning the gap. This CDR3 region has 16 residues. Germline V gene lookup returns CDR1 MNHEY and CDR2 SMNVEV (reference sequence). CDR3: CASSLSIQDFSVEQFF. For the CDR3, the DNA is TGTGCCAGCAGTTTATCGATCCAGGATTTTAGTGTGGAGCAGTTCTTC.

Many counts were recorded for this clonotype. This chain links TRBV6-1 with TRBJ2-1; D is ambiguous. The CDR3 consists of 15 residues. V was shortened by 5 bases and J by 0 bases, with 11 bases between the two germline ends. Per the germline V gene, CDR1 is MNHNS and CDR2 is SASEGT. The CDR3 sequence is CASSPSPGSYNEQFF. The CDR3 region has the DNA TGTGCCAGCAGTCCAAGCCCTGGCTCCTACAATGAGCAGTTCTTC.

The V gene is TRBV12-3 or TRBV12-4, the J gene TRBJ1-3, with D perhaps TRBD1 (5 bases). This CDR3 is built from 14 residues. Trimming stripped 7 bases from V and 7 bases from J, with 17 bases between. CDR3 region: CASTTDILSNTIYF. In nucleotides, the CDR3 is TGTGCCAGCACCACGGACATCCTCTCGAACACCATATATTTT.

The sample holds many counts of this clonotype. The CDR3 reads CASSPSGTSYEQYF. In DNA form, the CDR3 reads TGTGCCAGCAGCCCTAGCGGGACTTCCTACGAGCAGTACTTC. This chain links TRBV27 with TRBJ2-7, with TRBD2 identical over 9 bases. Trimming removed 6 bases from V and 1 base from J; junction bases left unmatched: 4. The CDR3 runs to 14 residues. Germline-derived CDR1 and CDR2 are MNHEY and SMNVEV (reference sequence).

The J gene is TRBJ2-6, the V gene TRBV30; 7 nucleotides agree with TRBD1. The V segment lost 2 bases and the J segment 2 bases; nucleotides outside the gene matches: 3. There are 15 residues in the CDR3. In germline, CDR1 is GTSNPN, CDR2 SVGIG (reference sequence). CDR3 coding DNA: TGTGCCTGGAGTCATACAGGGGCTGGGGCCAACGTCCTGACTTTC. Translating it yields CAWSHTGAGANVLTF.

The table lists this clonotype with many counts. The V and J genes are TRBV5-1 and TRBJ2-3; TRBD2 might be the D (6 bases). Germline V gives CDR1 SGHRS, CDR2 YFSETQ. The CDR3 sequence is 16 residues long. V lost 6 bases and J lost 2, with 19 bases in between. The CDR3 region is CASNSGARWTTDTQYF. CDR3 coding DNA: TGCGCCAGCAATTCGGGAGCCCGATGGACCACAGATACGCAGTATTTT.

In its sample, this clonotype was seen many times. Here the CDR3 reads CASSYEGQTLICWPQHF. The CDR3 DNA follows: TGTGCCAGCAGTTACGAGGGACAGACGTTAATTTGTTGGCCCCAGCATTTT. V gene TRBV6-5 combines with J gene TRBJ1-5; 7 nucleotides agree with TRBD1. Trimming cost V 2 bases and J 9 bases; bases outside gene matches: 16. CDR1 is MNHEY and CDR2 is SVGAGI in the germline V gene. The CDR3 is 17 residues long.

V gene TRBV5-1 combines with J gene TRBJ1-4; a possible D gene is TRBD1 (6 bases). In germline, CDR1 is SGHRS, CDR2 YFSETQ. This CDR3 is 16 amino acids long. V was clipped by 9 bases and J by 0 bases, with 18 bases between them. The CDR3 spells CAIGAGHHATNEKLFF. The CDR3 coding sequence is TGCGCCATCGGGGCGGGACACCATGCAACTAATGAAAAACTGTTTTTT.

This clonotype was seen many times. The rearrangement links TRBV29-1 to TRBJ2-1, with 11 bases lining up with TRBD2. Germline CDR1 is SQVTM and CDR2 is ANQGSEA. With 7 bases clipped from V and 9 bases from J, the junction kept 5 bases outside the gene matches. There are 12 residues in the CDR3. The CDR3 spells CSGSGGASEQFF. In DNA, the CDR3 is TGCAGCGGTAGCGGGGGGGCTTCTGAGCAGTTCTTC.

This clonotype came up once. This chain connects TRBV6-5 to TRBJ2-1; no clear D. Trimming shortened V by 2 bases and J by 4 bases, and 9 bases separated the two germline ends. CDR1 is MNHEY and CDR2 is SVGAGI in the germline V gene. CDR3 length: 14 residues. The CDR3 loop is CASSYAEPYNEQFF. The CDR3 DNA is TGTGCCAGCAGTTACGCGGAGCCTTACAATGAGCAGTTCTTC.

The table lists this clonotype with many counts. The chain carries TRBV25-1 and TRBJ1-2; D is unclear. Trimming removed 2 bases from V and 8 bases from J, with 12 bases in between. Germline V gives CDR1 MGHDK, CDR2 SYGVNS. This CDR3 comprises 13 residues. The CDR3 spells CASSEGDLRGYTF. CDR3 bases: TGTGCCAGCAGTGAAGGAGACCTACGGGGCTACACCTTC.

The J gene is TRBJ2-5, the V gene TRBV7-2, with 16 positions matching TRBD2. This CDR3 is 18 amino acids long. Trimming removed 5 bases from V and 5 bases from J; junction bases left unmatched: 11. The V gene's germline CDR1 is SGHTA and CDR2 FQGNSA. CDR3 bases: TGTGCCAGCAGCCTAACGGGACTAGCGGGGGGGCAAGCGGAGACCCAGTACTTC. As protein: CASSLTGLAGGQAETQYF. The complete variable domain, with remaining parts taken from reference TRBV7-2 and TRBJ2-5, reads GAGVSQSPSNKVTEKGKDVELRCDPISGHTALYWYRQSLGQGLEFLIYFQGNSAPDKSGLPSDRFSAERTGGSVSTLTIQRTQQEDSAVYLCASSLTGLAGGQAETQYFGPGTRLLVL.